Each of the 10 T cell receptor beta chains below was sequenced from the same sample in a study of spatial heterogeneity in lung cancer. Time point of the sample: sample taken at primary tumor resection. Unsorted whole RNA samples from tumor, nontumor lung or frozen PBMC were sequenced. TCRdb recomputed calls from the 5' RACE reads with MiXCR, one row per CDR3 protein. The sample holds about 14,000 distinct CDR3 sequences; around 5% are singletons and the top ten take roughly two fifths. Sample: lung tumor tissue, taken at surgery. These receptors were collected from a human donor with early-stage non-small cell lung cancer.

This clonotype has at least ten counts. This beta chain is a stray read from a library made for alpha chains; its abundance is not meaningful. This chain joins TRBV7-3 and TRBJ2-5; D unclear. Germline assignment: CDR1 SGHTA and CDR2 FQGTGA. The CDR3 covers 13 residues. V was trimmed by 6 bases and J by 5 bases, leaving 13 bases between them. The CDR3 sequence: CASSWNLGETQYF. The CDR3 nucleotides read TGTGCCAGCAGTTGGAATTTGGGGGAGACCCAGTACTTC.

This clonotype was picked up many times. The size of this beta chain means little, since it is a stray read in a library made for alpha chains. The chain joins TRBV9 to TRBJ2-2; no reliable D call. The V gene's germline CDR1 is SGDLS and CDR2 YYNGEE. The CDR3 spans 13 residues. V lost 4 bases to trimming and J lost 2 bases, with 6 bases between them. CDR3 sequence reads: CASSLSNTGELFF. The CDR3 DNA reads as TGTGCCAGCAGCTTATCCAACACCGGGGAGCTGTTTTTT.

Remarks on this clonotype: The library was built for alpha chains, so this beta chain is an off-target read and its size means little. V is TRBV27 and J is TRBJ2-1; D possibly corresponds to TRBD1 (6 bases). CDR1 and CDR2 from the germline V gene are MNHEY and SMNVEV (reference sequence). V was clipped by 3 bases and J by 5 bases, with 14 bases between them. This CDR3 has 15 amino acids. CDR3 sequence reads: CASSLGAAPHNEQFF. The CDR3 bases are TGTGCCAGCAGTTTGGGGGCCGCCCCACACAATGAGCAGTTCTTC.

In its sample, this clonotype was seen many times. The library was prepared for alpha chains; this beta chain is a stray read, so its frequency means little. The J gene is TRBJ2-1, the V gene TRBV12-5; TRBD1 agrees at 7 bases. The germline V gene encodes CDR1 LGHNT and CDR2 FRNRAP. Trimming at V came to 6 bases and at J to 4 bases, leaving 12 bases not matched to a gene. This CDR3 spans 16 amino acids. CDR3: CASGPEGQATYNEQFF. CDR3 DNA sequence: TGTGCTAGTGGGCCTGAAGGACAGGCTACTTACAATGAGCAGTTCTTC.

This clonotype was observed many times. Since it is a stray read in a library aimed at alpha chains, this beta chain has a size that is not meaningful. V is TRBV7-2 and J is TRBJ1-6, with no clear D. This CDR3 is built from 14 residues. Germline V gives CDR1 SGHTA, CDR2 FQGNSA. Trimming left V 3 bases short and J 7 bases short, with 10 bases between. CDR3: CASSLRQSNSPLHF. Written as DNA, the CDR3 is TGTGCCAGCAGCTTGCGCCAGTCCAATTCACCCCTCCACTTT.

This clonotype was found many times. This beta chain is off target for a library built for alpha chains, so its abundance means little. The chain couples TRBV27 to TRBJ1-3; 7 bases line up with TRBD1. Germline loops: CDR1 MNHEY, CDR2 SMNVEV (reference sequence). Trimming cost V 4 bases and J 0 bases; bases outside gene matches: 3. This CDR3 has 15 amino acids. As DNA, the CDR3 is TGTGCCAGCAGTTCGGGACAGTTCTCTGGAAACACCATATATTTT. This gives the protein CASSSGQFSGNTIYF.

This clonotype was recorded at least ten times. For a library built for alpha chains, this beta chain is a stray read; little rests on its size. This chain joins TRBV7-9 and TRBJ1-5, with 8 bases matching TRBD1. V gave up 4 bases and J gave up 2 bases; unmatched junction bases: 7. The length of the CDR3 is 16 residues. CDR1 and CDR2 from the germline V gene are SEHNR and FQNEAQ (reference sequence). Written as DNA, the CDR3 is TGTGCCAGCAGCTACTCCGGGACAGGCGGCAATCAGCCCCAGCATTTT. It yields the protein CASSYSGTGGNQPQHF.

This clonotype was recorded many times. This beta chain appears as a stray read in a library generated for alpha chains; its size is not informative. V and J are TRBV30 and TRBJ2-2, with 7 bases matching TRBD2. In germline, CDR1 is GTSNPN, CDR2 SVGIG (reference sequence). V shed 3 bases, J shed 0 bases, and the junction held 7 bases outside the gene matches. This CDR3 contains 16 residues. CDR3 nucleotides: TGTGCCTGGAGGGATTGGGAGGGACCGAACACCGGGGAGCTGTTTTTT. As protein: CAWRDWEGPNTGELFF.

This clonotype was observed at least ten times. This beta chain is an off-target read within a library intended for alpha chains, so its frequency means little. The chain links TRBV5-1 to TRBJ2-3; 10 positions agree with TRBD2. Trimming removed 2 bases from V and 5 bases from J; junction bases left unmatched: 5. The CDR3 runs to 15 residues. The V gene's germline CDR1 is SGHRS and CDR2 YFSETQ. CDR3 bases: TGCGCCAGCAGCTTAGAGCGGGGGGGCCGAGATACGCAGTATTTT. Translating gives CASSLERGGRDTQYF.

This clonotype was seen at least ten times. A library prepared for alpha chains yielded this beta chain as an off-target read; its size is of little meaning. CDR3 in DNA: TGTGCCGCCGGGACCTACGGGGAGCTGTTTTTT. This encodes CAAGTYGELFF. This rearrangement joins TRBV24-1 to TRBJ2-2; D possibly uses TRBD1 or TRBD2 (5 bases each). The V and J ends lost 12 bases and 7 bases respectively, with 11 bases between them. Germline-derived CDR1 and CDR2 are KGHDR and SFDVKD. The CDR3 runs to 11 residues.